One and the same sample provided the 25 T cell receptor beta chains below, sequenced in a study of OX40 agonist ivuxolimab in advanced cancers. Clones were sequenced by immunoSEQ multiplex PCR, and TCRdb holds only the in-frame ones, with some missing. The sample yields tens of thousands of clones, approximately 80% seen once. The specimen comprised CD4+ or CD8+ T cells sorted from blood, sampled in a trial of the OX40 agonist ivuxolimab. Receptors originate from an adult with an advanced solid tumor such as melanoma, head and neck, liver or kidney cancer.

V is TRBV11-2 and J is TRBJ2-3; no clear D. Germline loops: CDR1 SGHAT, CDR2 FQNNGV. V lost 5 bases and J lost 2, with 8 bases in between. The CDR3 runs 13 residues. The CDR3 protein is CASSIINTDTQYF. In DNA, the CDR3 is TGTGCCAGCAGCATCATCAACACAGATACGCAGTATTTT.

This clone was detected once. The V gene is TRBV7-8, the J gene TRBJ1-2, with D possibly matching TRBD1 (5 bases). Trimming cost V 0 bases and J 8 bases, with 13 bases left between them. Germline CDR1 is SGHVS and CDR2 is FQNEAQ. This CDR3 contains 14 residues. CDR3 in DNA: TGTGCCAGCAGCTTAGCCGGGGGGTGGGGCGGCTACACCTTC. Its protein product is CASSLAGGWGGYTF.

This chain links TRBV11-2 with TRBJ1-2; D uncertain. The CDR3 covers 13 residues. CDR1 and CDR2 (germline): SGHAT, FQNNGV. Trimming took 3 bases from V and 5 from J, leaving 10 bases between them. CDR3 nucleotides: TGTGCCAGCAGCTTCTCCGCGGCTTATGGCTACACCTTC. It codes for CASSFSAAYGYTF.

The chain links TRBV7-2 to TRBJ2-7, with D uncertain. Germline V gene sequence: CDR1 SGHTA, CDR2 FQGNSA. The CDR3 consists of 13 residues. V dropped 4 bases and J dropped 6 bases, with 13 bases sitting between them. The CDR3 DNA sequence: TGTGCCAGCAGCTCCGTTGTTGGCGCCGAGCAGTACTTC. Protein: CASSSVVGAEQYF.

The chain links TRBV29-1 to TRBJ1-2; D perhaps matches TRBD1 (5 bases). CDR1 is SQVTM, CDR2 ANQGSEA, per germline. V lost 6 bases, J lost 3 bases, and 11 bases lay in between. This CDR3 is 12 amino acids long. CDR3 in amino acids: CSVVGGDYGYTF. Written as DNA, the CDR3 is TGCAGCGTAGTCGGGGGAGACTATGGCTACACCTTC.

The rearrangement links TRBV7-2 to TRBJ1-2; possibly TRBD1 for D (5 bases). Deletions cut 1 base from V and 2 bases from J, with 17 bases between. The CDR3 is 17 residues long. Germline V CDR1 and CDR2: SGHTA, FQGNSA. In nucleotides, the CDR3 is TGTGCCAGCAGCTTAGACCTATATACAGGACCGAACTATGGCTACACCTTC. Its protein is CASSLDLYTGPNYGYTF.

The chain is built from TRBV7-2 and TRBJ2-1, with 7 bases lining up with TRBD2. This CDR3 is 15 amino acids long. The V segment lost 5 bases and the J segment 4 bases; nucleotides outside the gene matches: 8. The V gene's germline CDR1 is SGHTA and CDR2 FQGNSA. DNA for the CDR3: TGTGCCAGCAGCCTGGGGCACGGGGGGTACAATGAGCAGTTCTTC. It specifies CASSLGHGGYNEQFF.

The chain has TRBV12-5 and TRBJ2-7; 7 bases map to TRBD1. V lost 6 bases, J lost 7 bases, and 18 bases stayed unmatched. In germline, CDR1 is LGHNT, CDR2 FRNRAP. The CDR3 has 16 residues. The CDR3, as DNA: TGTGCTAGTGGCCCCACAGGGGCCCGTTTGTTTGAGGAGCAGTACTTC. Translating gives CASGPTGARLFEEQYF.

The chain employs TRBV19 and TRBJ2-1; TRBD1 agrees at 7 bases. The V segment lost 1 base and the J segment 8 bases; nucleotides outside the gene matches: 11. The CDR3 extends over 16 amino acids. The germline CDR1 and CDR2 sequences are LNHDA and SQIVND (reference sequence). The CDR3: CASSIVLQGRNYEQFF. The CDR3 coding sequence is TGTGCCAGTAGTATAGTTTTACAGGGGCGGAACTATGAGCAGTTCTTC.

This clone is a singleton in its sample. This chain uses TRBV10-2 with TRBJ2-7; TRBD2 matches 9 bases. The CDR3 has 15 residues. V shed 7 bases and J 3 bases; nucleotides not matched to a gene: 10. CDR1 is WSHSY, CDR2 SAAADI, per germline. The CDR3 spells CASTRGGGANYEQYF. CDR3 nucleotide sequence: TGCGCCAGCACACGGGGCGGGGGGGCCAACTACGAGCAGTACTTC.

V and J are TRBV12-5 and TRBJ2-2; the D call may be TRBD1 or TRBD2 (5 bases each). The V end was cut by 0 bases, the J end by 4 bases, with 12 bases between. CDR3 length: 16 amino acids. CDR1 and CDR2 (germline): LGHNT, FRNRAP. As DNA, the CDR3 is TGTGCTAGTGGTTTGGTAGTTGCAGGGAGCACCGGGGAGCTGTTTTTT. As protein: CASGLVVAGSTGELFF.

The sample holds one count of this clone. The J gene is TRBJ1-1, the V gene TRBV6-5, with D unclear. The germline V gene has CDR1 MNHEY and CDR2 SVGAGI. This CDR3 has 14 amino acids. The ends were cut back, 2 bases at V and 4 bases at J, with 11 bases in the middle. The CDR3 is CASSYMGRGTEAFF. The CDR3 DNA is TGTGCCAGCAGTTACATGGGTAGAGGCACTGAAGCTTTCTTT.

The chain links TRBV6-4 to TRBJ2-7; D is perhaps TRBD1 (7 bases). Germline CDR1 and CDR2: MRHNA and SNTAGT. The CDR3 sequence is 14 residues long. V shed 7 bases and J shed 4 bases, with 17 bases lying between them. CDR3 protein: CASIGAGGSYEQYF. The CDR3 coding sequence is TGTGCCAGCATCGGAGCAGGGGGGTCTTACGAGCAGTACTTC.

The rearrangement uses TRBV23-1 and TRBJ2-2; D is unresolved. TRBV23-1 carries the ORF label, with uncertain function. The V and J ends lost 4 bases and 0 bases respectively, with 15 bases between them. This CDR3 contains 17 residues. The CDR3 DNA follows: TGCGCCAGCAGTCCCCCTGAGAGCGCCGCGAACACCGGGGAGCTGTTTTTT. Amino acid sequence: CASSPPESAANTGELFF.

The chain links TRBV5-1 to TRBJ1-4; 9 positions match TRBD1. V was pared by 0 bases and J by 1 base, with 1 base of the junction left unmatched. The CDR3 is 16 residues long. Per germline, CDR1 SGHRS and CDR2 YFSETQ. The CDR3 bases are TGCGCCAGCAGCTTGGGGGACAGGGAAACTAATGAAAAACTGTTTTTT. The encoded protein is CASSLGDRETNEKLFF.

The V call is TRBV11-3, the J call TRBJ2-7; 7 nucleotides match TRBD1. Germline trimming cut 6 bases from V and 6 bases from J; bases unmatched to any gene: 17. Germline V gene sequence: CDR1 SGHNT, CDR2 YENEEA. The CDR3 is 16 residues long. The CDR3 reads CASRRGRDRDMGEQYF. In DNA form, the CDR3 reads TGTGCCAGCAGACGCGGCCGGGACAGAGATATGGGCGAGCAGTACTTC. Filled out from reference TRBV11-3 and TRBJ2-7, the complete variable domain reads EAGVVQSPRYKIIEKKQPVAFWCNPISGHNTLYWYLQNLGQGPELLIRYENEEAVDDSQLPKDRFSAERLKGVDSTLKIQPAELGDSAVYLCASRRGRDRDMGEQYFGPGTRLTVT.

The chain has TRBV7-2 and TRBJ2-5; 11 positions match TRBD2. The CDR3 loop spans 17 amino acids. V trimming: 0 bases; J trimming: 4 bases; junction bases outside the gene matches: 7. Per the germline V gene, CDR1 is SGHTA and CDR2 is FQGNSA. The chain's CDR3 is CASSLARTTSGGETQYF. The CDR3 nucleotides are TGTGCCAGCAGCTTAGCAAGGACCACTAGCGGGGGAGAGACCCAGTACTTC.

This clone is a singleton in its sample. This chain connects TRBV25-1 to TRBJ1-4, with D perhaps matching TRBD1 (5 bases). The CDR3 has 14 residues. Trimming left V 4 bases short and J 4 bases short, with 10 bases between. Germline values: CDR1 MGHDK, CDR2 SYGVNS. The CDR3 DNA reads TGTGCCAGCAGTGGGGGACTGATTAATGAAAAACTGTTTTTT. This sequence encodes CASSGGLINEKLFF.

The chain employs TRBV21-1 and TRBJ2-7; TRBD2, the table's D call, lacks a check against the DNA. TRBV21-1 constitutes a pseudogene. CDR3 length equals 14 residues. The CDR3, as DNA: TGTGCCAGCAGCAAAGGGCTTAGCACTTACGAGCAGTACTTC. It specifies CASSKGLSTYEQYF.

This clone was observed a handful of times. Other DNA sequences in the sample encode the same CDR3. The rearrangement uses TRBV7-6 and TRBJ2-7; the D gene could be TRBD1 or TRBD2 (5 bases each). V was trimmed by 0 bases and J by 4 bases, leaving 7 bases between them. CDR3 length: 13 residues. Germline V gives CDR1 SGHVS, CDR2 FNYEAQ. This CDR3 is CASSLAGPYEQYF. The CDR3 DNA follows: TGTGCCAGCAGCTTAGCGGGACCTTACGAGCAGTACTTC.

The chain combines TRBV7-9 with TRBJ1-4, with 8 bases identical to TRBD1. Trimming cost V 5 bases and J 0 bases; bases outside gene matches: 5. CDR3 length: 16 amino acids. The germline gives CDR1 SEHNR, CDR2 FQNEAQ (reference sequence). The CDR3 DNA reads as TGTGCCAGCAGCCCCGGGACAGGTCCAACTAATGAAAAACTGTTTTTT. The encoded protein is CASSPGTGPTNEKLFF.

The chain uses TRBV28 and TRBJ2-3, with 10 positions matching TRBD2. Germline lookup yields CDR1 MDHEN and CDR2 SYDVKM. Trimming at V came to 6 bases and at J to 5 bases, leaving 5 bases not matched to a gene. The CDR3 has 14 residues. The CDR3 DNA sequence: TGTGCCAGCAGAACTAGCGGGGTTGGAGATACGCAGTATTTT. It codes for CASRTSGVGDTQYF. Full variable domain (outside the CDR3, taken from reference TRBV28 and TRBJ2-3): DVKVTQSSRYLVKRTGEKVFLECVQDMDHENMFWYRQDPGLGLRLIYFSYDVKMKEKGDIPEGYSVSREKKERFSLILESASTNQTSMYLCASRTSGVGDTQYFGPGTRLTVL.

The rearrangement joins TRBV6-5 to TRBJ1-2; D is ambiguous. Between the trimmed V and J ends, which lost 5 bases and 2 bases, there was a span of 9 bases. The germline V gene has CDR1 MNHEY and CDR2 SVGAGI. This CDR3 region has 13 residues. This CDR3 reads CASSTTTNYGYTF. CDR3 in DNA: TGTGCCAGCAGTACTACAACAAACTATGGCTACACCTTC.

This chain connects TRBV29-1 to TRBJ2-2; D is perhaps TRBD1 (5 bases). The CDR3 is 16 amino acids. The V gene lost 7 bases and the J gene lost 6 bases, with 24 bases spanning the gap. From germline, CDR1 is SQVTM and CDR2 ANQGSEA. The CDR3 sequence: CSALVGAGSTSGELFF. The CDR3 DNA reads TGCAGCGCCCTAGTTGGGGCAGGTTCAACGTCCGGGGAGCTGTTTTTT.

J is TRBJ2-1 and V is TRBV11-2; TRBD1 matches at 8 bases. There are 17 residues in the CDR3. Germline loops: CDR1 SGHAT, CDR2 FQNNGV. V shed 6 bases and J 7 bases; nucleotides not matched to a gene: 17. CDR3 region: CASRPAGRRGPPNEQFF. The DNA for the CDR3 is TGTGCCAGCAGACCCGCTGGGCGCAGGGGGCCTCCGAATGAGCAGTTCTTC.